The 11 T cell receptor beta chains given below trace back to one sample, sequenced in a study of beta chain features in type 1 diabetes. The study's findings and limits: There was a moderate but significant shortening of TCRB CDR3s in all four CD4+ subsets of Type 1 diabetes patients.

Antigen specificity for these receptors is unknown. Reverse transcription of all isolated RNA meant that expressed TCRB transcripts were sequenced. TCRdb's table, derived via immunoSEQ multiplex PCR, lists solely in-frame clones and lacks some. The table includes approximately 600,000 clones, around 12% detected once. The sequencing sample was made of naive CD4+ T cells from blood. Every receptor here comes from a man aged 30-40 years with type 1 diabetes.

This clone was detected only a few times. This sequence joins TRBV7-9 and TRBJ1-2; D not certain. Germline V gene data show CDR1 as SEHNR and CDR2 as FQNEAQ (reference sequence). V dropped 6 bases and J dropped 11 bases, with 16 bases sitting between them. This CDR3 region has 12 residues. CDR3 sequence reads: CASSRTIEWYTF. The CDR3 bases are TGTGCCAGCAGTAGAACTATTGAGTGGTACACCTTC.

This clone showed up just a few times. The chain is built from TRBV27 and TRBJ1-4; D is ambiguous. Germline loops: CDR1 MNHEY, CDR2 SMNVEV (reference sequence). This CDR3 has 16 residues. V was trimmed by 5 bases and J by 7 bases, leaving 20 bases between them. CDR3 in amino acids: CASSPQTPWGREKLFF. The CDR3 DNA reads TGTGCCAGCAGTCCTCAGACACCCTGGGGTCGTGAAAAACTGTTTTTT.

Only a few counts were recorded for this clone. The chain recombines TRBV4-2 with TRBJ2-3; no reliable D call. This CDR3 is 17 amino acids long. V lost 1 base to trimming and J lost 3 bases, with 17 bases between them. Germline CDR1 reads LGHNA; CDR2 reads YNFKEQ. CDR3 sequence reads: CASSQATRQPLTDTQYF. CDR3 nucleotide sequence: TGTGCCAGCAGCCAAGCGACGAGACAACCACTGACAGATACGCAGTATTTT.

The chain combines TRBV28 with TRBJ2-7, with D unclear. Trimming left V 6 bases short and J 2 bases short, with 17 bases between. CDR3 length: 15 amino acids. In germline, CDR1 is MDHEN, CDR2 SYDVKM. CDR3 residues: CASRPLGQEPYEQYF. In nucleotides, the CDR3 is TGTGCCAGCAGACCTTTAGGGCAGGAACCCTACGAGCAGTACTTC. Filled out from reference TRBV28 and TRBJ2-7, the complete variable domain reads DVKVTQSSRYLVKRTGEKVFLECVQDMDHENMFWYRQDPGLGLRLIYFSYDVKMKEKGDIPEGYSVSREKKERFSLILESASTNQTSMYLCASRPLGQEPYEQYFGPGTRLTVT.

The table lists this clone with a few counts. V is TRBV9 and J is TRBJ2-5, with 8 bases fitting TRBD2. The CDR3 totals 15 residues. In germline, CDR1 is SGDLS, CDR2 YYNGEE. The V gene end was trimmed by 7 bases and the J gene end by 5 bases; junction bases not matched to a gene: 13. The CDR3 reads CASSPPRGGSETQYF. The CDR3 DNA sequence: TGTGCCAGCTCCCCGCCCCGGGGGGGCAGTGAGACCCAGTACTTC.

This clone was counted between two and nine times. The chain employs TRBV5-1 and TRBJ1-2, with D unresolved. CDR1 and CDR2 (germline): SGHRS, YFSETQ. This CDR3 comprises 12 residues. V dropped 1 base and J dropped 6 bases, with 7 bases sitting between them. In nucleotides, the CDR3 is TGCGCCAGCAGCTTGCCCCGGGATGGCTACACCTTC. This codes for CASSLPRDGYTF.

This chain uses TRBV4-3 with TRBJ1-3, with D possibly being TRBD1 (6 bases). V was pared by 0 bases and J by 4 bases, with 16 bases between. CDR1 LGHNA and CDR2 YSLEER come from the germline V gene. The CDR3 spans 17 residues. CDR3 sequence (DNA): TGCGCCAGCAGCCAAGATCTTGGCGGGACACGGGGAAACACCATATATTTT. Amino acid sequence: CASSQDLGGTRGNTIYF.

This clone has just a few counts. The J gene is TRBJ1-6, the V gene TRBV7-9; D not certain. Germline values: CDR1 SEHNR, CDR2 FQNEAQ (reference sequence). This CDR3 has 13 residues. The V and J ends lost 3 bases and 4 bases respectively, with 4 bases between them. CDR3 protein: CASSFGYNSPLHF. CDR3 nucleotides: TGTGCCAGCAGCTTTGGGTATAATTCACCCCTCCACTTT. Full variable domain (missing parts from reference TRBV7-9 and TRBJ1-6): DTGVSQNPRHKITKRGQNVTFRCDPISEHNRLYWYRQTLGQGPEFLTYFQNEAQLEKSRLLSDRFSAERPKGSFSTLEIQRTEQGDSAMYLCASSFGYNSPLHFGNGTRLTVT.

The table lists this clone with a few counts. In DNA, the CDR3 is TGTGCCAGCTCACCCGACATAGCGGGGCAAGTCCCTCGCTACAATGAGCAGTTCTTC. Protein sequence: CASSPDIAGQVPRYNEQFF. V usage is TRBV18 and J usage is TRBJ2-1; 8 bases align to TRBD2. V shed 3 bases, J shed 3 bases, and the junction held 16 bases outside the gene matches. Germline CDR1 is KGHSH and CDR2 is LQKENI. The CDR3 is 19 amino acids. Full variable domain (rest looked up from reference TRBV18 and TRBJ2-1): NAGVMQNPRHLVRRRGQEARLRCSPMKGHSHVYWYRQLPEEGLKFMVYLQKENIIDESGMPKERFSAEFPKEGPSILRIQQVVRGDSAAYFCASSPDIAGQVPRYNEQFFGPGTRLTVL.

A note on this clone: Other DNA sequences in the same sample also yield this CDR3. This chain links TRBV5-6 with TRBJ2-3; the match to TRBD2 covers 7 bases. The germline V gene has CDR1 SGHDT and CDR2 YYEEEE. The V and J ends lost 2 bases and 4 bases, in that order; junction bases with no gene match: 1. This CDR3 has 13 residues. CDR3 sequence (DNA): TGTGCCAGCAGCTTTAGCGGGCCAGATACGCAGTATTTT. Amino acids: CASSFSGPDTQYF. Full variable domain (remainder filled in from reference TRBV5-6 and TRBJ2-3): DAGVTQSPTHLIKTRGQQVTLRCSPKSGHDTVSWYQQALGQGPQFIFQYYEEEERQRGNFPDRFSGHQFPNYSSELNVNALLLGDSALYLCASSFSGPDTQYFGPGTRLTVL.

Here the CDR3 reads CASSYAPSGANVLTF. CDR3 nucleotides: TGTGCCAGCAGTTACGCGCCCTCTGGGGCCAACGTCCTGACTTTC. This chain uses TRBV6-6 with TRBJ2-6, with unresolved D. V gave up 2 bases and J gave up 0 bases, with 5 bases separating them. This CDR3 contains 15 residues. Germline V CDR1 and CDR2: MNHNY, SVGAGI (reference sequence).